This T cell receptor (beta chain) was retrieved from a study of shared clonotypes between healthy human individuals. Naive CD8 cells were CD45RO-negative, positively selected for CCR7, excluding terminally differentiated effector memory CD45RA+ cells. Assay used: immunoSEQ multiplex PCR; TCRdb lists only in-frame clones, some missing. The sample includes about 590,000 clones, nearly 97% of them seen just once. Per germline, CDR1 MNHEY and CDR2 SMNVEV (reference sequence). Deletions cut 8 bases from V and 2 bases from J, with 16 bases between. The CDR3 spans 15 residues. Sequencing used naive CD8+ T cells sorted from blood. V usage is TRBV27 and J usage is TRBJ2-1, with D possibly TRBD2 on 7 matching bases. This clonotype was obtained from a woman younger than 45 in good health. CDR3 region: CASRLGGGPYNEQFF. CDR3 DNA sequence: TGTGCCAGCCGGCTAGGGGGAGGGCCCTACAATGAGCAGTTCTTC.